Sequencing of this T cell receptor (beta chain) was carried out in a study of blood T cell repertoires in COVID-19. In the study overall: Samples representing acute and convalescent COVID-19 were sourced from the United States, Italy and Spain.

Germline values: CDR1 SGHVS, CDR2 FNYEAQ. J was trimmed by 4 bases and V by 1 base; bases with no gene match: 17. The CDR3 is made up of 20 amino acids. Original handling: Amplification with reference gene primers provided the estimates of nucleated cell counts. Sequencing was performed with immunoSEQ multiplex PCR; in TCRdb, only in-frame clones are kept and a portion is missing. V and J calls plus clone size are reproduced from that table; the DNA served to infer D and trimming. This table has under 200,000 clones, roughly 90% appearing once. This receptor was identified in a man between 18 and 35 years old with acute or convalescent COVID-19. The V gene is TRBV7-6, the J gene TRBJ1-4; the match to TRBD1 covers 8 bases. Sequences were obtained from peripheral blood. CDR3 sequence reads: CASSLVDWAGGLVDNEKLFF. The CDR3 DNA reads TGTGCCAGCAGCTTAGTGGACTGGGCAGGGGGCCTAGTAGATAATGAAAAACTGTTTTTT.